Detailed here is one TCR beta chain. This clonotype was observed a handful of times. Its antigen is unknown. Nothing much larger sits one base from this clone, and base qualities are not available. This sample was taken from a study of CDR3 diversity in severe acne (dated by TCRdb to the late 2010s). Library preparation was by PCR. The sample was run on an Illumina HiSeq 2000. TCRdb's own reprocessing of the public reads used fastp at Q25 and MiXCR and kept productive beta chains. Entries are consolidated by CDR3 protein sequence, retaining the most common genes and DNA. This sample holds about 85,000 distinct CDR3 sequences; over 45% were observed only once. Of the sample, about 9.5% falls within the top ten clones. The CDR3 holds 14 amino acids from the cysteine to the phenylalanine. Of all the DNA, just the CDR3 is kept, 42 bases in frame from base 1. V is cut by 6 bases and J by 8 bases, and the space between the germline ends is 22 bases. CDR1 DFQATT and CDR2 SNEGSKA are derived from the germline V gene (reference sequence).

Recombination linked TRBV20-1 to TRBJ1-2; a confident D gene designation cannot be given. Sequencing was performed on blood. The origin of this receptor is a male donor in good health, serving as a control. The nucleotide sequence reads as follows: TGCAGTGCCCCCTTAAGTTTGTTATTTGGAGGCTACACCTTC. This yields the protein CSAPLSLLFGGYTF.